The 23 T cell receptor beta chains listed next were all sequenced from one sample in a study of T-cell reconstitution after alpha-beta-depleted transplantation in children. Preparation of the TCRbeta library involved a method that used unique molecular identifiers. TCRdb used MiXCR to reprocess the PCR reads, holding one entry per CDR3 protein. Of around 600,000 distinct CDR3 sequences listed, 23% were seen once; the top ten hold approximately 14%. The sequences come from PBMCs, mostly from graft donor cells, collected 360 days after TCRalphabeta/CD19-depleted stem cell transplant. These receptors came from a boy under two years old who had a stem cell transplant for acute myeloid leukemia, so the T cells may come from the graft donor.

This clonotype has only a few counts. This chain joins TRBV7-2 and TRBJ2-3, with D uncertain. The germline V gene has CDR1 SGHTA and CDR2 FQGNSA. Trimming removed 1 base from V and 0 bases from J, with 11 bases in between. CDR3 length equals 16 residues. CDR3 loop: CASSLGTITSTDTQYF. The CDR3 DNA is TGTGCCAGCAGCTTAGGAACGATAACTAGCACAGATACGCAGTATTTT.

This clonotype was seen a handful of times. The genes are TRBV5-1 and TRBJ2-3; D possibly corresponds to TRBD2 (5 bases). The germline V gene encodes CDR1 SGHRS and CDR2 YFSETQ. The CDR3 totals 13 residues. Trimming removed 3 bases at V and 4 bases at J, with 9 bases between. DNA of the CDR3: TGCGCCAGCAGCTCGGACTCAGCAGATACGCAGTATTTT. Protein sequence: CASSSDSADTQYF.

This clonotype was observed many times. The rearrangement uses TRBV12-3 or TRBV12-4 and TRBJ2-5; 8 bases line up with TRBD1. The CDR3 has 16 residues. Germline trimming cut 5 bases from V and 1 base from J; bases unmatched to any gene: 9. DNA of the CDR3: TGTGCCAGCAGTGCCCGACAGGGGAGAAGCCAAGAGACCCAGTACTTC. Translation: CASSARQGRSQETQYF.

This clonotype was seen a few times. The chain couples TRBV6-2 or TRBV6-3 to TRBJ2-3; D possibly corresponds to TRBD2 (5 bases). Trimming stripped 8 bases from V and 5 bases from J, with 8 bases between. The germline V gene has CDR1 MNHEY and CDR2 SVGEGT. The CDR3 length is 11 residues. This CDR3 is CASLSEDTQYF. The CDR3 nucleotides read TGTGCCAGCCTTAGCGAAGATACGCAGTATTTT.

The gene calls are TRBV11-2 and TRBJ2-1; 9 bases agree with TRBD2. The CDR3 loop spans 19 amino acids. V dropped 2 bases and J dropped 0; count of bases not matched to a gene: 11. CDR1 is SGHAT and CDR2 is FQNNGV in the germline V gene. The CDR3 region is CASSLFPRLAESSYNEQFF. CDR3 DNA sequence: TGTGCCAGCAGCTTATTCCCGCGACTAGCGGAGAGCTCCTACAATGAGCAGTTCTTC.

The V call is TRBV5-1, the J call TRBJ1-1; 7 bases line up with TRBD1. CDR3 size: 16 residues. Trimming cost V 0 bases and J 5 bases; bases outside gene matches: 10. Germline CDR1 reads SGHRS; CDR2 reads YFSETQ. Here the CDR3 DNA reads TGCGCCAGCAGCTTGGCTTCCGCCGGGACAGCTACTGAAGCTTTCTTT. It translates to CASSLASAGTATEAFF.

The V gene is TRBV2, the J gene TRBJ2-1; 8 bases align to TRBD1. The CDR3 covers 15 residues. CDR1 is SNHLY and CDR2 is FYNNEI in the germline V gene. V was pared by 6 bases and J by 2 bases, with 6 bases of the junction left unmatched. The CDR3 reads CASSYGQGPYNEQFF. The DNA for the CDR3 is TGTGCCAGCAGCTATGGACAGGGTCCCTACAATGAGCAGTTCTTC.

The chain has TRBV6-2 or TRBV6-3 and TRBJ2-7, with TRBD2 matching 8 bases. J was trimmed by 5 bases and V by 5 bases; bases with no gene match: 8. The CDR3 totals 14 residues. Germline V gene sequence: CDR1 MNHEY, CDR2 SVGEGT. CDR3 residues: CASSPAGARNEQYF. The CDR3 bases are TGTGCCAGCAGTCCAGCGGGGGCGAGGAACGAGCAGTACTTC.

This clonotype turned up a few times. DNA of the CDR3: TGCAGCGTTGTGGGGAACAGGGCCGGGGCCAACGTCCTGACTTTC. It yields the protein CSVVGNRAGANVLTF. The V call is TRBV29-1, the J call TRBJ2-6; a possible D gene is TRBD1 (6 bases). CDR1 is SQVTM and CDR2 is ANQGSEA in the germline V gene. Trimming stripped 4 bases from V and 4 bases from J, with 14 bases between. This CDR3 has 15 residues.

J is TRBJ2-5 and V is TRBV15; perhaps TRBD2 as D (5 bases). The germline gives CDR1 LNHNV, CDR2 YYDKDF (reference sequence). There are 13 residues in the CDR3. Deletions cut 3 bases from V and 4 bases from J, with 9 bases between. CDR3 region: CATSSLAGETQYF. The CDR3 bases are TGTGCCACCAGCAGCCTCGCGGGAGAGACCCAGTACTTC. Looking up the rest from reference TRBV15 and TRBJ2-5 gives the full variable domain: DAMVIQNPRYQVTQFGKPVTLSCSQTLNHNVMYWYQQKSSQAPKLLFHYYDKDFNNEADTPDNFQSRRPNTSFCFLDIRSPGLGDTAMYLCATSSLAGETQYFGPGTRLLVL.

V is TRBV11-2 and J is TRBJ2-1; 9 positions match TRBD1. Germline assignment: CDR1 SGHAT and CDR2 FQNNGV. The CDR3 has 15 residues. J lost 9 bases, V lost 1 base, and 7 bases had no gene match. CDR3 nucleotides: TGTGCCAGCAGCTTAGTGGCGGGACAGGGAGGTGAGCAGTTCTTC. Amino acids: CASSLVAGQGGEQFF.

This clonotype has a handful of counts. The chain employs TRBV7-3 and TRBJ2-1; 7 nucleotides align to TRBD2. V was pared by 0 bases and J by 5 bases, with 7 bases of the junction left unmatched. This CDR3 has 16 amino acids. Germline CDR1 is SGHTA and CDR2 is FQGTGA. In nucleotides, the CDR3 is TGTGCCAGCAGCTTAACGGGGGGGTTTAGCAACAATGAGCAGTTCTTC. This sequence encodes CASSLTGGFSNNEQFF.

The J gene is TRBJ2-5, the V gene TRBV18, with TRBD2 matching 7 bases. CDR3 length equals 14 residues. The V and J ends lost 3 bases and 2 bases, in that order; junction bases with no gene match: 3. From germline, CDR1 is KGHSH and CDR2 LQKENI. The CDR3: CASSPGLTQETQYF. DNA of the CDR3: TGTGCCAGCTCACCGGGACTAACACAAGAGACCCAGTACTTC.

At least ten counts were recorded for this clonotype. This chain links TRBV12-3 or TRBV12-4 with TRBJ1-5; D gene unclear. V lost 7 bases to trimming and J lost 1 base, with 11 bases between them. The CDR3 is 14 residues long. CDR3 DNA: TGTGCCAGCACCTCGTTTACGAGCAATCAGCCCCAGCATTTT. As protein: CASTSFTSNQPQHF.

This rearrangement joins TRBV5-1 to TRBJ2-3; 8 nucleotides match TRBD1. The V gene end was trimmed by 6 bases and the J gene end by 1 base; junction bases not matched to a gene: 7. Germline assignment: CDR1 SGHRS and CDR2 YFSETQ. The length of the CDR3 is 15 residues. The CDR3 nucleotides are TGCGCCAGCACCGCCGACAGGGGAGGCACAGATACGCAGTATTTT. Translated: CASTADRGGTDTQYF.

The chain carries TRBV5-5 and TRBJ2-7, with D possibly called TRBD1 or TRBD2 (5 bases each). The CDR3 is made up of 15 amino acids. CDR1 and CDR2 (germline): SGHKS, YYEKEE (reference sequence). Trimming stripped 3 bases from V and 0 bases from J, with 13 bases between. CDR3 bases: TGTGCCAGCAGCTGGGGACGGACTCTCTCCTACGAGCAGTACGTC. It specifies CASSWGRTLSYEQYV.

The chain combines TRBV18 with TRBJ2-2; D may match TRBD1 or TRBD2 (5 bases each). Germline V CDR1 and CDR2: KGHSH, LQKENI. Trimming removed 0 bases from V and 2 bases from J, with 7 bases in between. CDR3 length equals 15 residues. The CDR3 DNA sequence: TGTGCCAGCTCACCACCGGGACCAAACACCGGGGAGCTGTTTTTT. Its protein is CASSPPGPNTGELFF.

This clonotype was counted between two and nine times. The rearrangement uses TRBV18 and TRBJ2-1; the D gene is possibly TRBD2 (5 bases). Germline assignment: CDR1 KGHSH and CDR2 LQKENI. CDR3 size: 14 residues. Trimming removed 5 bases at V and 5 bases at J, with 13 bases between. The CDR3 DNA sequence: TGTGCCAGCTCAACCCGGGGAGCGAACAATGAGCAGTTCTTC. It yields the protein CASSTRGANNEQFF.

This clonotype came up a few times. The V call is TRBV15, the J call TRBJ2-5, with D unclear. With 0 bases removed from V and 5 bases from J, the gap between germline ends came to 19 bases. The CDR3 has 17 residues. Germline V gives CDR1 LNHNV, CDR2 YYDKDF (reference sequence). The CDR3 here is CATSRDTPGVSWETQYF. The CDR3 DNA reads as TGTGCCACCAGCAGAGATACCCCTGGGGTCTCCTGGGAGACCCAGTACTTC.

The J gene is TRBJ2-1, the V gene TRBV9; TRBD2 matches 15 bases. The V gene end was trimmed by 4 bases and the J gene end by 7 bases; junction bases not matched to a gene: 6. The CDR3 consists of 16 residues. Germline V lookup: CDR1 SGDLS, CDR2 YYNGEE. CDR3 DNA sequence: TGTGCCAGCAGCCCCATGGGACTAGCGGGGGGTAATGAGCAGTTCTTC. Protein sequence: CASSPMGLAGGNEQFF.

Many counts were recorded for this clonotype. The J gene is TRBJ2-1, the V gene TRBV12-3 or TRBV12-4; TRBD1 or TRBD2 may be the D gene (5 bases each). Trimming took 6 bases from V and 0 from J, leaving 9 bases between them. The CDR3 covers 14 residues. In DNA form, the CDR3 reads TGTGCCAGCAGCTCAGGGAGCTCCTACAATGAGCAGTTCTTC. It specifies CASSSGSSYNEQFF.

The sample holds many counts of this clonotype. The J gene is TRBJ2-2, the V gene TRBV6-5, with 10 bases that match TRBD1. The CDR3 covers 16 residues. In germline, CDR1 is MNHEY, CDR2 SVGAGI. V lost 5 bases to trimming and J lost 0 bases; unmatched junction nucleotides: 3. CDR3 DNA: TGTGCCAGCAGTCATGGACAGGGGGCGAACACCGGGGAGCTGTTTTTT. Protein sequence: CASSHGQGANTGELFF.

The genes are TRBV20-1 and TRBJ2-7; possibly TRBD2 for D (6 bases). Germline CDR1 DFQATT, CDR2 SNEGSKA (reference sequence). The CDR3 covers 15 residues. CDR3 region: CCARDLGRGGYEQYV. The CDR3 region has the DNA TGCTGTGCTAGAGATCTGGGACGGGGAGGCTACGAGCAGTACGTC.